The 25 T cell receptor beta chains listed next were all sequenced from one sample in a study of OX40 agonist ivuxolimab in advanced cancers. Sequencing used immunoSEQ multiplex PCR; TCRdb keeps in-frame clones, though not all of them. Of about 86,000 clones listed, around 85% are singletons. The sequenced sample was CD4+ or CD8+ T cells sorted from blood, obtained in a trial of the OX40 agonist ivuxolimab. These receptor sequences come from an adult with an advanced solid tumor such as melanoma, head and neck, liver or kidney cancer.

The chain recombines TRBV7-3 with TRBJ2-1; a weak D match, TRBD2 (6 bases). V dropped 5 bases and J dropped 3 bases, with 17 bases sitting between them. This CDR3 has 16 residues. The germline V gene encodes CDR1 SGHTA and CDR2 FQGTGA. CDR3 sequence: CASSPGVALGYNEQFF. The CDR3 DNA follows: TGTGCCAGCAGCCCGGGGGTGGCATTGGGCTACAATGAGCAGTTCTTC.

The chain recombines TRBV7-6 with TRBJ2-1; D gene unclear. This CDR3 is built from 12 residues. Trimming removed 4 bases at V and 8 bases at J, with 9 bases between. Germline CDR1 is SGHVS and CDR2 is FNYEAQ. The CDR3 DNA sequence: TGTGCCAGCAGCTCTTCCCGCCATGAGCAGTTCTTC. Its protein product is CASSSSRHEQFF.

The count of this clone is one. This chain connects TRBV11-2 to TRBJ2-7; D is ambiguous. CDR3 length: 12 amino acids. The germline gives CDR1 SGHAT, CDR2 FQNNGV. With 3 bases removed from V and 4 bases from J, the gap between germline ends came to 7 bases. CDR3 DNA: TGTGCCAGCAGCTTTGGCTTTTACGAGCAGTACTTC. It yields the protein CASSFGFYEQYF. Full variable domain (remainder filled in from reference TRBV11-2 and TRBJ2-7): EAGVAQSPRYKIIEKRQSVAFWCNPISGHATLYWYQQILGQGPKLLIQFQNNGVVDDSQLPKDRFSAERLKGVDSTLKIQPAKLEDSAVYLCASSFGFYEQYFGPGTRLTVT.

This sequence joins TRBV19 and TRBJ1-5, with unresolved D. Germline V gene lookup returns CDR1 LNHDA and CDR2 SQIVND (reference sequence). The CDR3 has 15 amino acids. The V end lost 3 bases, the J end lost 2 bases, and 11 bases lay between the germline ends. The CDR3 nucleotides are TGTGCCAGTAGTATGCGGCAGGTGGGCAATCAGCCCCAGCATTTT. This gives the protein CASSMRQVGNQPQHF.

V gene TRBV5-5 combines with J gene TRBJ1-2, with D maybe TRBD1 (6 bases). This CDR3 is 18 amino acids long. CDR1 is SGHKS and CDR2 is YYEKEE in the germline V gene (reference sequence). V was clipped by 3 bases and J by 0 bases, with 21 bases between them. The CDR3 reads CASSSWRHPGEANYGYTF. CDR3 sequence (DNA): TGTGCCAGCAGCTCCTGGCGGCACCCAGGGGAAGCTAACTATGGCTACACCTTC.

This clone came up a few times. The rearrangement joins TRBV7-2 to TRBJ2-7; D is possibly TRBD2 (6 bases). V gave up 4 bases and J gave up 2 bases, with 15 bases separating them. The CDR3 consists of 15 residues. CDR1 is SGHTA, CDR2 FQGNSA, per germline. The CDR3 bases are TGTGCCAGCAGCTATGCCGGGACTCCTACCTACGAGCAGTACTTC. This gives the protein CASSYAGTPTYEQYF.

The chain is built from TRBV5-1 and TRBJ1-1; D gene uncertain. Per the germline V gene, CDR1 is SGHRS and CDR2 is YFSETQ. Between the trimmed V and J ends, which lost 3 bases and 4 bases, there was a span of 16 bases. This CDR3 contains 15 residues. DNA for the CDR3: TGCGCCAGCAGCTATGACGGATCCCGGGTCACTGAAGCTTTCTTT. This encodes CASSYDGSRVTEAFF. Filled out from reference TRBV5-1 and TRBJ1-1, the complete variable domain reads KAGVTQTPRYLIKTRGQQVTLSCSPISGHRSVSWYQQTPGQGLQFLFEYFSETQRNKGNFPGRFSGRQFSNSRSEMNVSTLELGDSALYLCASSYDGSRVTEAFFGQGTRLTVV.

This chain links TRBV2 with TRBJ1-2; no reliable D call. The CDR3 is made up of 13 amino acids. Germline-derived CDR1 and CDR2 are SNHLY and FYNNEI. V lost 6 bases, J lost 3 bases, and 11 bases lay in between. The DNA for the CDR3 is TGTGCCAGCAGGACCCGCGCGCACTATGGCTACACCTTC. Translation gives CASRTRAHYGYTF. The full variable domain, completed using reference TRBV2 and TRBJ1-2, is EPEVTQTPSHQVTQMGQEVILRCVPISNHLYFYWYRQILGQKVEFLVSFYNNEISEKSEIFDDQFSVERPDGSNFTLKIRSTKLEDSAMYFCASRTRAHYGYTFGSGTRLTVV.

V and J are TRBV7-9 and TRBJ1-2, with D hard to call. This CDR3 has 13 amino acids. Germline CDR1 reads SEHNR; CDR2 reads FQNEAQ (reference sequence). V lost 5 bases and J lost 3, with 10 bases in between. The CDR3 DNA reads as TGTGCCAGCAGCCTACTCCAGTACTATGGCTACACCTTC. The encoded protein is CASSLLQYYGYTF.

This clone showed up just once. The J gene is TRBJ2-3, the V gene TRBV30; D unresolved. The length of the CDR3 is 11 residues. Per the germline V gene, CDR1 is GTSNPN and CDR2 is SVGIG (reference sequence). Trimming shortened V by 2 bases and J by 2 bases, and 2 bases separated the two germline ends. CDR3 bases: TGTGCCTGGAGTTACACAGATACGCAGTATTTT. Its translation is CAWSYTDTQYF.

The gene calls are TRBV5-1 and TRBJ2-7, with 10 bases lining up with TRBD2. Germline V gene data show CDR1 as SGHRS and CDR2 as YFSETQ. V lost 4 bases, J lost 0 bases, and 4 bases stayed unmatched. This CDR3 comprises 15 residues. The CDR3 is CASSETSGFSYEQYF. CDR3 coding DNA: TGCGCCAGCAGCGAGACTAGCGGGTTCTCCTACGAGCAGTACTTC.

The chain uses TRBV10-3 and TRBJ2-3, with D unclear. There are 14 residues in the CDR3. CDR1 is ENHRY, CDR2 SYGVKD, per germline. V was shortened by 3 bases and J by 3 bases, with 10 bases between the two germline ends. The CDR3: CAISDSLRTDTQYF. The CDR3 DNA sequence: TGTGCCATCAGTGATTCCCTGAGGACAGATACGCAGTATTTT.

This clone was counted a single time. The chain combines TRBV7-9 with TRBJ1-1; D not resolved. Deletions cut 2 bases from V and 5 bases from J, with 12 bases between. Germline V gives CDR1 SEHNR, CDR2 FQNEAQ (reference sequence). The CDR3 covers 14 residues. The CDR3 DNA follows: TGTGCCAGCAGCTTATTGGGAGGAGGTACTGAAGCTTTCTTT. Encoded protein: CASSLLGGGTEAFF.

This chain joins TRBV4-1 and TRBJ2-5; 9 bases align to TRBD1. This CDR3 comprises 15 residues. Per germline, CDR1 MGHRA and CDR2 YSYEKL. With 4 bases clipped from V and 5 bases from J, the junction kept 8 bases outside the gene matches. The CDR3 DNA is TGCGCCAGCAGCCCTCGACAGGGGGGAGAGGAGACCCAGTACTTC. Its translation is CASSPRQGGEETQYF.

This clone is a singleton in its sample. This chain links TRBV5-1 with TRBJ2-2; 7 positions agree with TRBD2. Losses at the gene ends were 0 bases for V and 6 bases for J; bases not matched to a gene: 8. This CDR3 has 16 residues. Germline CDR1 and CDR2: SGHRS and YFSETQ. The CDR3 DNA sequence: TGCGCCAGCAGCTTGGACGGCGGGAGTCTTCCCGGGGAGCTGTTTTTT. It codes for CASSLDGGSLPGELFF.

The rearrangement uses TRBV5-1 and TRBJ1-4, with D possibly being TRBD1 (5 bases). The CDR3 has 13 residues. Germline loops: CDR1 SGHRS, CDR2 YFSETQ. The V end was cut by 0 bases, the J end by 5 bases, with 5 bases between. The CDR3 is CASSLGQNEKLFF. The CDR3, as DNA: TGCGCCAGCAGCTTGGGACAGAATGAAAAACTGTTTTTT.

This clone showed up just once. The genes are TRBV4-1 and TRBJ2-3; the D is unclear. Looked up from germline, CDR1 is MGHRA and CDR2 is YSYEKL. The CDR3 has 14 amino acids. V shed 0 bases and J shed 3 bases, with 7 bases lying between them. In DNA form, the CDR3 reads TGCGCCAGCAGCCAAGATCGGTGGACAGATACGCAGTATTTT. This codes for CASSQDRWTDTQYF.

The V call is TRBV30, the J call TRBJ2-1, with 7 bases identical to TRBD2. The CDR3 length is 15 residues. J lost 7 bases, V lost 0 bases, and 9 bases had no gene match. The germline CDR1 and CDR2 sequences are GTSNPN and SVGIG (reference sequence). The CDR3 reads CAWSVSGRPRNEQFF. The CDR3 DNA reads TGTGCCTGGAGTGTTTCCGGGAGGCCCCGGAATGAGCAGTTCTTC.

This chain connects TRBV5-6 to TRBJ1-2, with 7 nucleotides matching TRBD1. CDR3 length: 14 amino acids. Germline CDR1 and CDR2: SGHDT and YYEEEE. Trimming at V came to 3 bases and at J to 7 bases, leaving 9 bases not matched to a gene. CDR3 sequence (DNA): TGTGCCAGCAGCTCGCTCGACAGGGTCGGTGGCTACACCTTC. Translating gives CASSSLDRVGGYTF.

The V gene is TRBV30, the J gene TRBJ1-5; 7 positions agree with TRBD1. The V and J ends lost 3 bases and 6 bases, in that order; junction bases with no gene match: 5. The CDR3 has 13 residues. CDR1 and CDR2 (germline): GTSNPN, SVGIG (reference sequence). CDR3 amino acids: CAWSRQGGQPQHF. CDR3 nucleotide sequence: TGTGCCTGGAGCAGACAGGGCGGTCAGCCCCAGCATTTT.

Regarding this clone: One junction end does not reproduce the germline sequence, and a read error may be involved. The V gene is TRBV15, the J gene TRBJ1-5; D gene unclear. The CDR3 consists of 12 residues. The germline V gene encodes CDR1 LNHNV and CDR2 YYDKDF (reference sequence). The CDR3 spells CATSRDNQAQHF. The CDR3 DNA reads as TGTGCCACCAGCAGAGATAATCAGGCCCAGCATTTT.

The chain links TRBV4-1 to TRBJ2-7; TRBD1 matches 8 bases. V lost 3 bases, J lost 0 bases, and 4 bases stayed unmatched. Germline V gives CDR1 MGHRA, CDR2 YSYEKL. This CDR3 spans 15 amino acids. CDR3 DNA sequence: TGCGCCAGCAGCCAGCCCGGACAGGGCTCCTACGAGCAGTACTTC. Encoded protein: CASSQPGQGSYEQYF.

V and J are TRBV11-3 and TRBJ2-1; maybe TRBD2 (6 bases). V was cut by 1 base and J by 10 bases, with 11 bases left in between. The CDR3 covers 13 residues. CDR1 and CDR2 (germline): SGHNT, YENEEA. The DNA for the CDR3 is TGTGCCAGCAGCTTAGGCGGGACCGGCGAGCAGTTCTTC. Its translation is CASSLGGTGEQFF.

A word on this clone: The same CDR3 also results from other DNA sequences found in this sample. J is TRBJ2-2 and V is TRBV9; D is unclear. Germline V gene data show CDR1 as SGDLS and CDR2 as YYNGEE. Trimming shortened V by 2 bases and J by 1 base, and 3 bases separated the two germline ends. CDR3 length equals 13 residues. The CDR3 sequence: CASSVGNTGELFF. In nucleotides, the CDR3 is TGTGCCAGCAGCGTCGGGAACACCGGGGAGCTGTTTTTT.

CDR3 amino acids: CASTLGGTDTQYF. CDR3 coding DNA: TGTGCCAGTACCCTGGGGGGCACAGATACGCAGTATTTT. V usage is TRBV28 and J usage is TRBJ2-3, with D tentatively TRBD1 or TRBD2 (5 bases each). CDR1 and CDR2 from the germline V gene are MDHEN and SYDVKM. V was trimmed by 9 bases and J by 1 base, leaving 11 bases between them. CDR3 length equals 13 residues. Complete variable domain (other parts from reference TRBV28 and TRBJ2-3): DVKVTQSSRYLVKRTGEKVFLECVQDMDHENMFWYRQDPGLGLRLIYFSYDVKMKEKGDIPEGYSVSREKKERFSLILESASTNQTSMYLCASTLGGTDTQYFGPGTRLTVL.